What follows describes a single T cell receptor beta chain. Antigen unknown. Sequence at one end of the junction differs from germline and may be a read error. The sample originates from a study of tumor-infiltrating lymphocytes in glioblastoma multiforme. Study-wide results and limits: The TCR and somatic mutation analysis included just one glioblastoma patient. T cells were not sorted into functional subsets.

CDR1 and CDR2 from the germline V gene are MNHNS and SASEGT. The CDR3 extends over 14 amino acids. TCR beta libraries were built from RNA through three nested multiplex PCR rounds using modified ARM-PCR. TCRdb itself ran the multiplex PCR reads through MiXCR, one entry per CDR3 protein. The table records fewer than 40,000 distinct CDR3 sequences, approximately 60% of them present only once. Sequencing was performed on brain tumor tissue. The chain uses TRBV6-1 and TRBJ1-4; 9 bases are shared with TRBD1. The sequence derives from a male donor with glioblastoma. CDR3 nucleotides: TGTGCCAGCAATGAAATCGGGACAGGGGAAAAACTGTTTTTT. It encodes CASNEIGTGEKLFF.